The clone carrying this TCR beta chain has ten or more counts. The antigen is unknown. Both iRepertoire HTBI primers and Arm-PCR of CDR3 regions were used to build the TCR beta libraries. TCRdb re-called the multiplex PCR reads through MiXCR, storing one row per CDR3 protein. This table has about 350,000 distinct CDR3 sequences, around 15% appearing once. The germline V gene encodes CDR1 LGHDT and CDR2 YNNKEL (reference sequence). The CDR3 is 14 amino acids. Trimming cost V 0 bases and J 1 base, with 6 bases left between them. This sample was taken from a study of regulatory T cells in long-lasting Graves disease. The time point here: newly diagnosed GD, antithyroid drugs for less than 3 months. Extracted PBMC RNA gave rise to the TCR library. Study findings and constraints: A reduction in accuracy may have resulted from the small sample size.

The data were also submitted as part of a second study, on T cells in Graves' hyperthyroidism and ophthalmopathy. That work states: Researchers defined stable Graves' hyperthyroidism as no ophthalmopathy progression within 18 months. HTBI primers were the set used in a first-round RT-PCR of the TCR CDR3. In validation, the model predicted ophthalmopathy. These predictions came a median roughly seven months before onset.

This receptor was identified in a woman younger than 30 with Graves disease. The rearrangement joins TRBV3-1 to TRBJ1-1; D gene ambiguous. Sequencing was performed on peripheral blood mononuclear cells (PBMCs), taken at new diagnosis, from a patient treated with antithyroid drugs. Here the CDR3 reads CASSQDLTNTEAFF. Written as DNA, the CDR3 is TGTGCCAGCAGCCAAGACTTAACGAACACTGAAGCTTTCTTT.